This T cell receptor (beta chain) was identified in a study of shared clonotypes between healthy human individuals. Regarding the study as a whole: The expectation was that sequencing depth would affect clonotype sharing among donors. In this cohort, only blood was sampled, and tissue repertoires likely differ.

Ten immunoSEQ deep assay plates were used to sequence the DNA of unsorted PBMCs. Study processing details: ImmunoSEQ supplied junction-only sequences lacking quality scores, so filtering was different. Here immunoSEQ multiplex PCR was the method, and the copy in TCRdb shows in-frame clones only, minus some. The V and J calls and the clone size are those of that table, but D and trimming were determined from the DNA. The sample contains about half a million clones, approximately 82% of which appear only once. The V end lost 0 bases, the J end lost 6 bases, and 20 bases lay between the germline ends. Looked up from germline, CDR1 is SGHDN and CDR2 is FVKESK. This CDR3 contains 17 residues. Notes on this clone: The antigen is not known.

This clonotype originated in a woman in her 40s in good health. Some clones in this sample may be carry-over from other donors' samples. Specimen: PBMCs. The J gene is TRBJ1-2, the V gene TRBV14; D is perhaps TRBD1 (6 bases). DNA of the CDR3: TGTGCCAGCAGCCAAGATTTGGATGGAACAGGGCCCCATGGCTACACCTTC. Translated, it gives CASSQDLDGTGPHGYTF.